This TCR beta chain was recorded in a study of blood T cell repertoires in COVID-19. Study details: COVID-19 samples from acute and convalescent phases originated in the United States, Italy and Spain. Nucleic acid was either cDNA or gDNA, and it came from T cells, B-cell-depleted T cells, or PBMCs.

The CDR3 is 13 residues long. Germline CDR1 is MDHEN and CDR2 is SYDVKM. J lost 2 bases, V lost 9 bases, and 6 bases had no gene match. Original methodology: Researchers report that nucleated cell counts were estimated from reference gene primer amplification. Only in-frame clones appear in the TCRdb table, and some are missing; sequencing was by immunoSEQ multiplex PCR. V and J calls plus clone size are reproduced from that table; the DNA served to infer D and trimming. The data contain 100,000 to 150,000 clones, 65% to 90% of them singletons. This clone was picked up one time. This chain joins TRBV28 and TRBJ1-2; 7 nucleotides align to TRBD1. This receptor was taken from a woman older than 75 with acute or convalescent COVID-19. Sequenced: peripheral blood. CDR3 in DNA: TGTGCCAGTTCCTGGACAGGAAACTATGGCTACACCTTC. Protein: CASSWTGNYGYTF.